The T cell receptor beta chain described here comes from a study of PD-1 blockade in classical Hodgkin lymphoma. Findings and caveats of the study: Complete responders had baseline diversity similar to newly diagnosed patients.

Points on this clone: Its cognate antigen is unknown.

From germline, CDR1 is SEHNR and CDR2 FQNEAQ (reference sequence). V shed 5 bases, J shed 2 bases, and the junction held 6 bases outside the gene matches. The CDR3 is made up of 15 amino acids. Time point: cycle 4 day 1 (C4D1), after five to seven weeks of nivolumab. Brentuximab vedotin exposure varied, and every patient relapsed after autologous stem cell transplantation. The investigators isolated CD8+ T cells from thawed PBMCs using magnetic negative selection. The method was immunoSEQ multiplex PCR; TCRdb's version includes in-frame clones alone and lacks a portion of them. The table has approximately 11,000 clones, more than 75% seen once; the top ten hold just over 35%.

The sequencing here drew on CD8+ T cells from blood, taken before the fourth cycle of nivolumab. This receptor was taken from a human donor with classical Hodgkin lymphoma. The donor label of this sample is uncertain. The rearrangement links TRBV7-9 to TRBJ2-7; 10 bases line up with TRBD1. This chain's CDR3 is CASSPIGQGAYEQYF. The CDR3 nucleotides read TGTGCCAGCAGCCCTATCGGACAGGGGGCCTACGAGCAGTACTTC.